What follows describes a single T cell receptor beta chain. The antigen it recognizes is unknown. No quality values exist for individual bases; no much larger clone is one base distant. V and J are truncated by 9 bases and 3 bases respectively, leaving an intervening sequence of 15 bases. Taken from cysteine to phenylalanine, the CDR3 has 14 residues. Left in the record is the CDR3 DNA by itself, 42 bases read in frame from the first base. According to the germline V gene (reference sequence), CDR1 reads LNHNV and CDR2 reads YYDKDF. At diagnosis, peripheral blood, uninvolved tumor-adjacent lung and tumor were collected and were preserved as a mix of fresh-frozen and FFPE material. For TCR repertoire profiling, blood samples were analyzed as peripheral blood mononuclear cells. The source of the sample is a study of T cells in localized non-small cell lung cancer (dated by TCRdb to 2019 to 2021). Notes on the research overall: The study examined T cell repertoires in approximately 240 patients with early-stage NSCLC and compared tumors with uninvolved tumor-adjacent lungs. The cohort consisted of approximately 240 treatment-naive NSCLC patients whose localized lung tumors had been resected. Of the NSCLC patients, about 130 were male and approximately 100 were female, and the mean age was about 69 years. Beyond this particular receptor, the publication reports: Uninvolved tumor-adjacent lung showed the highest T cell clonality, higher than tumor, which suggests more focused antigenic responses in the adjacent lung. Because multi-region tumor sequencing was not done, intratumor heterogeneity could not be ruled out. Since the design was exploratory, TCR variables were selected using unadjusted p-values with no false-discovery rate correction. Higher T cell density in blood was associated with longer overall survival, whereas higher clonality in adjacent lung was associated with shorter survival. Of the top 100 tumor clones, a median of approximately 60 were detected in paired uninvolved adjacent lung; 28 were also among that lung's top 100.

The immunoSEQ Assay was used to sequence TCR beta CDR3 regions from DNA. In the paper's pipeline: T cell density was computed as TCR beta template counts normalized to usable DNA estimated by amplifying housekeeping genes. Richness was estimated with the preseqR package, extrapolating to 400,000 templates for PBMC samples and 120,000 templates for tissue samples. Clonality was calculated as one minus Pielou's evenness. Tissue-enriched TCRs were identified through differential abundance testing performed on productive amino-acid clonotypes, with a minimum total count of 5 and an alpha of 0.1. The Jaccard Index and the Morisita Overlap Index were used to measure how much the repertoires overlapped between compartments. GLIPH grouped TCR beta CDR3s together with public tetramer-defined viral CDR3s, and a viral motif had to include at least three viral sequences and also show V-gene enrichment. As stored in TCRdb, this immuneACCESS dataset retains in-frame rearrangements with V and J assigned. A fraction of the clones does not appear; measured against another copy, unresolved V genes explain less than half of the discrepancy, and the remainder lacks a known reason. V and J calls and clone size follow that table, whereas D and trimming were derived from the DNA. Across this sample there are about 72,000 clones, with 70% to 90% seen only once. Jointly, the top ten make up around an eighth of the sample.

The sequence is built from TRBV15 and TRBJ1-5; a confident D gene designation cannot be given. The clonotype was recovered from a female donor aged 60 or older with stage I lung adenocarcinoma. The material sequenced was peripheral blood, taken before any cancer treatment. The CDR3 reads CATSLEGINQPQHF. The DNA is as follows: TGTGCCACTTCCTTAGAGGGCATCAATCAGCCCCAGCATTTT.